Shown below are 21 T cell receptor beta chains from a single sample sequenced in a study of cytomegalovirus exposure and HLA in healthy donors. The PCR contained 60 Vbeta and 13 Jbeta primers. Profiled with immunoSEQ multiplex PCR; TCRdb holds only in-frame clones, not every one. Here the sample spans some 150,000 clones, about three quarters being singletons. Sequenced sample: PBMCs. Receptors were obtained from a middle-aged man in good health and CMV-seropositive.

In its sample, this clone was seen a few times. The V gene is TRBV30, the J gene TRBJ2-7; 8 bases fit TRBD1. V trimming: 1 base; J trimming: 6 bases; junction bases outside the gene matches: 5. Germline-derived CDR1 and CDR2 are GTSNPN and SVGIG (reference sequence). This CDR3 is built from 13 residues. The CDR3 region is CAWSAGGGTEQYF. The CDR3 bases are TGTGCCTGGAGTGCAGGGGGCGGAACCGAGCAGTACTTC.

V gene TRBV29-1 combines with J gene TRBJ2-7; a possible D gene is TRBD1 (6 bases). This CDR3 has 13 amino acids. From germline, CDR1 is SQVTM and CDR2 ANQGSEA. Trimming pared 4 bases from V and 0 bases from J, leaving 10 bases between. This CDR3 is CSVGPDSSYEQYF. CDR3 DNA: TGCAGCGTTGGACCGGACAGCTCCTACGAGCAGTACTTC.

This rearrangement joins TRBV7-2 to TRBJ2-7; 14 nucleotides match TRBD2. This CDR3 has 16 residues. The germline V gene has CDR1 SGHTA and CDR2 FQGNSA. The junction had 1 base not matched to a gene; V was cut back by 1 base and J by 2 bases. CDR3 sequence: CASSLVTSGRAYEQYF. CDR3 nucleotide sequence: TGTGCCAGCAGCTTAGTGACTAGCGGGAGGGCCTACGAGCAGTACTTC.

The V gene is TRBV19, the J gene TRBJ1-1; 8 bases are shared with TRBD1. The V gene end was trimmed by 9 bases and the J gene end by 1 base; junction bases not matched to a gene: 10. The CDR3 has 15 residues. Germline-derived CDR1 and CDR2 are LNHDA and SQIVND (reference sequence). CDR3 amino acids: CASRTGPITNTEAFF. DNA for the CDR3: TGTGCCAGCCGGACAGGGCCCATTACGAACACTGAAGCTTTCTTT.

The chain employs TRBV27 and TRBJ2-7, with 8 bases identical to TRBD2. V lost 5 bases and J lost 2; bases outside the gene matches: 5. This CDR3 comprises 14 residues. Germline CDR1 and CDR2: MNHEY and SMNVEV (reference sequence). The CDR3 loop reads CASSPGGVAYEQYF. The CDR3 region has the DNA TGTGCCAGCAGTCCCGGGGGGGTGGCCTACGAGCAGTACTTC.

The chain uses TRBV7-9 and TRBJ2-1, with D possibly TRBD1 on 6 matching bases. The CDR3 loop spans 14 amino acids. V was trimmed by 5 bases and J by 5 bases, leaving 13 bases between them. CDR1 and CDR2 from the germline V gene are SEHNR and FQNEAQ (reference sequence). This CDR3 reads CASSPPDRNNEQFF. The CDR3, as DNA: TGTGCCAGCAGCCCTCCGGACAGAAACAATGAGCAGTTCTTC.

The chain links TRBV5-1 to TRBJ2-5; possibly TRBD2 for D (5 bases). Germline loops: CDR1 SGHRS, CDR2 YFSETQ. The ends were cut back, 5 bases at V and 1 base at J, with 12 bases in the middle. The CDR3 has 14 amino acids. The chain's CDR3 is CASRSSPLQETQYF. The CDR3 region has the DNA TGCGCCAGCAGATCTAGCCCTCTCCAAGAGACCCAGTACTTC.

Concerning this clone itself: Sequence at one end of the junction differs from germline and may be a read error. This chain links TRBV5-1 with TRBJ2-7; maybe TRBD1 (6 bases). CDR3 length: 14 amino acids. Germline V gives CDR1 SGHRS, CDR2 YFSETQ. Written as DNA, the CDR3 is TGCGCCAGCAGCTTGGGTGGGGGCTCCCACGAGCAGTACTTC. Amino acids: CASSLGGGSHEQYF.

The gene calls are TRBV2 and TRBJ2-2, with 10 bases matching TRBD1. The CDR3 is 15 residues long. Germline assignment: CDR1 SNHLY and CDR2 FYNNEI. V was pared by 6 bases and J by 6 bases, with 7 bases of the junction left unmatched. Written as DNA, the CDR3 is TGTGCCAGCAGGGGACAGGGGAAAGGGGCCGGGGAGCTGTTTTTT. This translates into CASRGQGKGAGELFF.

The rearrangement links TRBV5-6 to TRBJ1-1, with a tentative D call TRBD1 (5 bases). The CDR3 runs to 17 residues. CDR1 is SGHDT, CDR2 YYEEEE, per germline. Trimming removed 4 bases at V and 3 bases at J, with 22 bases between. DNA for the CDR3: TGTGCCAGCAGCCCCCGCCTCGGGCGGGGGGGAGACACTGAAGCTTTCTTT. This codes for CASSPRLGRGGDTEAFF.

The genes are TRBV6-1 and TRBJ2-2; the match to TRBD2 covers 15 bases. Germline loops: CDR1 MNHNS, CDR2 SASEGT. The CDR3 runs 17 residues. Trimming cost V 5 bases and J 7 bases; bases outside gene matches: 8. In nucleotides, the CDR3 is TGTGCCAGCAGTAAAGGACTAGCGGGAGGGCCGAACGGGGAGCTGTTTTTT. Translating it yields CASSKGLAGGPNGELFF.

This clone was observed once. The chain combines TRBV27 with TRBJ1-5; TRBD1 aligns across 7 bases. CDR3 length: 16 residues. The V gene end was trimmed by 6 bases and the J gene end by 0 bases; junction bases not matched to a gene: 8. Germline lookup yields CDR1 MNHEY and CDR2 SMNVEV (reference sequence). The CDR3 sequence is CASSRQGRYSNQPQHF. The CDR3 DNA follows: TGTGCCAGCAGCCGACAGGGAAGATATAGCAATCAGCCCCAGCATTTT.

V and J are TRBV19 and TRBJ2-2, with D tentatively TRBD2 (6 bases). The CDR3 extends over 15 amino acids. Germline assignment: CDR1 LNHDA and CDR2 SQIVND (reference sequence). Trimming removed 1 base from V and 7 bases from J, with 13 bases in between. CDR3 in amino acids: CASSIGRVAGGELFF. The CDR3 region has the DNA TGTGCCAGTAGTATAGGGAGGGTAGCCGGCGGGGAGCTGTTTTTT.

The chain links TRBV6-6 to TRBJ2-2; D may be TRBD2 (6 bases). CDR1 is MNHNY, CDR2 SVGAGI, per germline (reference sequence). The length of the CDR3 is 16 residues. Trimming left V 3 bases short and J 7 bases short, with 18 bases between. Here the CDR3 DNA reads TGTGCCAGCAGTTATATATTAGCGGAGGCTGGCGGGGAGCTGTTTTTT. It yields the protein CASSYILAEAGGELFF.

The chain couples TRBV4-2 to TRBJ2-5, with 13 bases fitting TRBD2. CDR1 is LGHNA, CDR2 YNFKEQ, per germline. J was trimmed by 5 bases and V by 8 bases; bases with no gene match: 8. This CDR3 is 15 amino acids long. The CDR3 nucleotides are TGTGCCAGCCGTACTAGCGGGGGGGCCGGGGAGACCCAGTACTTC. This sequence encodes CASRTSGGAGETQYF.

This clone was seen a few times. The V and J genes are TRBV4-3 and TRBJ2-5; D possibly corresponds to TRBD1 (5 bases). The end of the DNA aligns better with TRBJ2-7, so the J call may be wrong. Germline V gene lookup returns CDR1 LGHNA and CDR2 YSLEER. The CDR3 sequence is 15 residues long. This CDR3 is CASSQGPGSLYEQYF. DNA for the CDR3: TGCGCCAGCAGCCAAGGTCCAGGGTCCCTCTACGAGCAGTACTTC.

The CDR3 region is CATSRDRGRRTDTQYF. The CDR3 coding sequence is TGTGCCACCAGCAGAGACCGGGGTAGGAGGACAGATACGCAGTATTTT. The rearrangement uses TRBV15 and TRBJ2-3; the D gene is possibly TRBD2 (5 bases). The CDR3 runs to 16 residues. Germline loops: CDR1 LNHNV, CDR2 YYDKDF (reference sequence). Trimming pared 0 bases from V and 3 bases from J, leaving 13 bases between.

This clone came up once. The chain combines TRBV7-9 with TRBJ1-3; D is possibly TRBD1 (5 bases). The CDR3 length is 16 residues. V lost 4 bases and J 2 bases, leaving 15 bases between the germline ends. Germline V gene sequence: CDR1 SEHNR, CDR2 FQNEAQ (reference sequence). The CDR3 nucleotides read TGTGCCAGCAGCTCGCCACAGGCGAATACTGGAAACACCATATATTTT. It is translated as CASSSPQANTGNTIYF.

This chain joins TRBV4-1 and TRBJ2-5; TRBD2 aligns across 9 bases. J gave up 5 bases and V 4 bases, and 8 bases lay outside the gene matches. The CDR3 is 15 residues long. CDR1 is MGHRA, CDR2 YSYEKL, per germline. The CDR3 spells CASSPLAGTRETQYF. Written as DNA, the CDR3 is TGCGCCAGCAGCCCGCTAGCGGGGACCCGGGAGACCCAGTACTTC.

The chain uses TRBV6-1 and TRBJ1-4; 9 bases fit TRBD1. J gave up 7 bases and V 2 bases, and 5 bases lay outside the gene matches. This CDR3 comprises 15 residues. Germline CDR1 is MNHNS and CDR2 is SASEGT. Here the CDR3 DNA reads TGTGCCAGCAGTGAAAACAGGGGGCGCGGTGAAAAACTGTTTTTT. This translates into CASSENRGRGEKLFF.

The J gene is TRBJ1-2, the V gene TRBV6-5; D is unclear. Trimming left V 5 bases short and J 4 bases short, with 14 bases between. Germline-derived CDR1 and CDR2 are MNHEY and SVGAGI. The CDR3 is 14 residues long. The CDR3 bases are TGTGCCAGCAGTACGGCGGGTGGTCCCTATGGCTACACCTTC. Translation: CASSTAGGPYGYTF.